The 23 T cell receptor beta chains given below trace back to one sample, sequenced in a study of technical replicates of blood from a handful of donors. Only in-frame clones appear in the TCRdb table, and some are missing; sequencing was by immunoSEQ multiplex PCR. The table records 80,000 to 95,000 clones, under 95% of them present only once. The sequencing sample was made of T cells isolated from PBMCs. These receptors all stem from a human donor in good health.

The chain recombines TRBV5-1 with TRBJ2-5; D remains unclear. The CDR3 covers 17 residues. Deletions cut 4 bases from V and 2 bases from J, with 21 bases between. CDR1 is SGHRS, CDR2 YFSETQ, per germline. The CDR3 protein is CASSIGAYSRIQETQYF. CDR3 sequence (DNA): TGCGCCAGCAGCATAGGTGCGTACAGTAGGATTCAAGAGACCCAGTACTTC.

This clone has a single count. This chain uses TRBV2 with TRBJ2-1; the match to TRBD2 covers 7 bases. The CDR3 totals 14 residues. Germline-derived CDR1 and CDR2 are SNHLY and FYNNEI. Trimming at V came to 6 bases and at J to 10 bases, leaving 12 bases not matched to a gene. In DNA, the CDR3 is TGTGCCAGCAGGAGGACTATTGCGGGAGACGAGCAGTTCTTC. Translated, it gives CASRRTIAGDEQFF. The entire variable domain, with the rest obtained from reference TRBV2 and TRBJ2-1, is as follows: EPEVTQTPSHQVTQMGQEVILRCVPISNHLYFYWYRQILGQKVEFLVSFYNNEISEKSEIFDDQFSVERPDGSNFTLKIRSTKLEDSAMYFCASRRTIAGDEQFFGPGTRLTVL.

The chain has TRBV6-5 and TRBJ2-5; tentatively, D is TRBD2 (5 bases). The CDR3 sequence is 13 residues long. Germline assignment: CDR1 MNHEY and CDR2 SVGAGI. The V end was cut by 5 bases, the J end by 4 bases, with 11 bases between. For the CDR3, the DNA is TGTGCCAGCAGTCTACTAGTCGGAGAGACCCAGTACTTC. Translation gives CASSLLVGETQYF.

The chain couples TRBV4-1 to TRBJ2-1, with 8 bases that match TRBD2. The CDR3 runs 15 residues. Germline CDR1 and CDR2: MGHRA and YSYEKL. The J segment lost 8 bases and the V segment lost 4 bases, leaving 10 bases of the junction unmatched. CDR3 nucleotide sequence: TGCGCCAGCAGCCTCACTCTAGCGGGTACCGATGAGCAGTTCTTC. This codes for CASSLTLAGTDEQFF.

The chain has TRBV28 and TRBJ1-2, with D unresolved. The CDR3 totals 15 residues. Deletions cut 2 bases from V and 8 bases from J, with 18 bases between. Germline V gene sequence: CDR1 MDHEN, CDR2 SYDVKM. The CDR3, as DNA: TGTGCCAGCAGTTTACTGGGCGGGGAGGAAAGGGGCTACACCTTC. Its protein is CASSLLGGEERGYTF.

J is TRBJ2-7 and V is TRBV7-9, with 8 bases aligning to TRBD2. CDR3 length: 15 residues. V shed 3 bases, J shed 2 bases, and the junction held 6 bases outside the gene matches. Germline loops: CDR1 SEHNR, CDR2 FQNEAQ (reference sequence). For the CDR3, the DNA is TGTGCCAGCAGCTTGCTCGGACTAGCCGCCTACGAGCAGTACTTC. It is translated as CASSLLGLAAYEQYF.

V and J are TRBV28 and TRBJ2-7, with TRBD2 matching over 11 bases. Germline V gene lookup returns CDR1 MDHEN and CDR2 SYDVKM. This CDR3 is built from 17 residues. J gave up 2 bases and V 2 bases, and 8 bases lay outside the gene matches. This CDR3 is CASSLPGTSGRTYEQYF. The CDR3 DNA sequence: TGTGCCAGCAGTTTACCCGGGACTAGCGGACGAACCTACGAGCAGTACTTC.

The gene calls are TRBV13 and TRBJ2-7; 12 nucleotides align to TRBD2. V lost 5 bases, J lost 4 bases, and 6 bases stayed unmatched. Germline V gene data show CDR1 as PRHDT and CDR2 as FYEKMQ (reference sequence). This CDR3 comprises 15 residues. DNA of the CDR3: TGTGCCAGCAGCCCTCGACTAGCGGGGGAGTACGAGCAGTACTTC. It encodes CASSPRLAGEYEQYF.

This chain uses TRBV9 with TRBJ1-2, with D possibly matching TRBD1 (5 bases). Trimming removed 0 bases from V and 7 bases from J, with 13 bases in between. The CDR3 runs to 14 residues. CDR1 is SGDLS, CDR2 YYNGEE, per germline. CDR3 protein: CASSVDGGRSGYTF. CDR3 DNA sequence: TGTGCCAGCAGCGTAGACGGGGGACGTTCTGGCTACACCTTC.

The chain is built from TRBV5-1 and TRBJ2-1; 8 bases are shared with TRBD2. J was trimmed by 5 bases and V by 0 bases; bases with no gene match: 4. Germline CDR1 reads SGHRS; CDR2 reads YFSETQ. CDR3 length: 15 residues. The CDR3, as DNA: TGCGCCAGCAGCTTGGTCGGGAGGGCAAACAATGAGCAGTTCTTC. Translating gives CASSLVGRANNEQFF.

This clone is a singleton in its sample. The chain employs TRBV11-2 and TRBJ1-2; D uncertain. Germline-derived CDR1 and CDR2 are SGHAT and FQNNGV. The length of the CDR3 is 16 residues. V was shortened by 3 bases and J by 3 bases, with 17 bases between the two germline ends. The CDR3, as DNA: TGTGCCAGCAGCTTCGGTGAGGGCCCCGGGGACTATGGCTACACCTTC. Residues: CASSFGEGPGDYGYTF. The whole variable domain, filled in from reference TRBV11-2 and TRBJ1-2, reads EAGVAQSPRYKIIEKRQSVAFWCNPISGHATLYWYQQILGQGPKLLIQFQNNGVVDDSQLPKDRFSAERLKGVDSTLKIQPAKLEDSAVYLCASSFGEGPGDYGYTFGSGTRLTVV.

This chain links TRBV10-2 with TRBJ2-1; TRBD1 matches at 9 bases. The CDR3 loop spans 15 amino acids. V lost 8 bases and J lost 9; bases outside the gene matches: 14. Germline V lookup: CDR1 WSHSY, CDR2 SAAADI. Written as DNA, the CDR3 is TGCGCCAGCGGCCTCGGACAGGGGACTTATACTGAGCAGTTCTTC. Translating it yields CASGLGQGTYTEQFF.

The chain is built from TRBV6-5 and TRBJ1-2; a possible D gene is TRBD1 (5 bases). The CDR3 sequence is 15 residues long. Trimming left V 5 bases short and J 8 bases short, with 21 bases between. The V gene's germline CDR1 is MNHEY and CDR2 SVGAGI. The CDR3 spells CASSALQGSSEGYTF. CDR3 coding DNA: TGTGCCAGCAGTGCTTTGCAGGGAAGTTCAGAAGGCTACACCTTC.

The chain combines TRBV28 with TRBJ1-3; 7 bases map to TRBD1. Germline V gives CDR1 MDHEN, CDR2 SYDVKM. This CDR3 has 14 residues. Unmatched junction bases numbered 2, after V lost 4 bases and J lost 2 bases. The CDR3: CASSWGTAGNTIYF. Written as DNA, the CDR3 is TGTGCCAGCAGTTGGGGGACAGCTGGAAACACCATATATTTT.

V is TRBV5-1 and J is TRBJ1-1, with D tentatively TRBD1 (6 bases). V was shortened by 2 bases and J by 4 bases, with 21 bases between the two germline ends. This CDR3 region has 17 residues. The V gene's germline CDR1 is SGHRS and CDR2 YFSETQ. This CDR3 reads CASSFLPPGIQGTEAFF. In nucleotides, the CDR3 is TGCGCCAGCAGCTTTCTTCCACCAGGGATACAGGGCACTGAAGCTTTCTTT. Combining the CDR3 with reference TRBV5-1 and TRBJ1-1 gives the whole variable domain KAGVTQTPRYLIKTRGQQVTLSCSPISGHRSVSWYQQTPGQGLQFLFEYFSETQRNKGNFPGRFSGRQFSNSRSEMNVSTLELGDSALYLCASSFLPPGIQGTEAFFGQGTRLTVV.

V usage is TRBV5-6 and J usage is TRBJ1-4; TRBD1 agrees at 8 bases. There are 16 residues in the CDR3. The trim removed 4 bases at V and 4 bases at J, leaving 9 bases unmatched. Germline CDR1 reads SGHDT; CDR2 reads YYEEEE. CDR3 sequence reads: CASSVLDRGDNEKLFF. In nucleotides, the CDR3 is TGTGCCAGCAGCGTCCTAGACAGGGGTGATAATGAAAAACTGTTTTTT.

This clone came up a few times. The chain combines TRBV28 with TRBJ1-2; 9 nucleotides match TRBD1. This CDR3 comprises 14 residues. V shed 4 bases, J shed 2 bases, and the junction held 2 bases outside the gene matches. Germline values: CDR1 MDHEN, CDR2 SYDVKM. CDR3 nucleotides: TGTGCCAGCAGTTCCGACAGGGGGAACTATGGCTACACCTTC. Amino acids: CASSSDRGNYGYTF.

The J gene is TRBJ1-2, the V gene TRBV19, with a weak D call TRBD1 (5 bases). The CDR3 is 14 amino acids. The V gene lost 6 bases and the J gene lost 0 bases, with 11 bases spanning the gap. Germline CDR1 is LNHDA and CDR2 is SQIVND (reference sequence). The CDR3 sequence: CASSTRQSNYGYTF. CDR3 nucleotide sequence: TGTGCCAGTAGCACCCGACAGTCTAACTATGGCTACACCTTC.

The chain couples TRBV29-1 to TRBJ2-5, with 11 bases matching TRBD2. Germline CDR1 and CDR2: SQVTM and ANQGSEA. The CDR3 is made up of 16 amino acids. Unmatched junction bases numbered 12, after V lost 4 bases and J lost 5 bases. CDR3 sequence reads: CSVGGSSGGFWETQYF. The CDR3 DNA is TGCAGCGTTGGGGGGTCTAGCGGGGGGTTCTGGGAGACCCAGTACTTC.

The chain links TRBV5-8 to TRBJ1-1; unclear D gene. The CDR3 is 13 amino acids. Germline V gives CDR1 SGHTS, CDR2 YDEGEE. V gave up 4 bases and J gave up 3 bases, with 10 bases separating them. The CDR3 is CASSPPIYTEAFF. The CDR3 DNA reads as TGTGCCAGCAGCCCTCCTATATACACTGAAGCTTTCTTT.

The gene calls are TRBV6-1 and TRBJ1-4, with D possibly TRBD1 on 6 matching bases. The germline gives CDR1 MNHNS, CDR2 SASEGT. CDR3 length: 15 residues. The ends were cut back, 2 bases at V and 1 base at J, with 8 bases in the middle. The CDR3 sequence: CASSELQGTNEKLFF. The CDR3 nucleotides read TGTGCCAGCAGTGAATTACAGGGAACTAATGAAAAACTGTTTTTT.

The chain uses TRBV12-5 and TRBJ2-1; TRBD1 matches 10 bases. The V gene's germline CDR1 is LGHNT and CDR2 FRNRAP. Trimming cost V 3 bases and J 7 bases; bases outside gene matches: 6. The CDR3 consists of 15 residues. The CDR3: CASGFGTGELNEQFF. The CDR3 nucleotides read TGTGCTAGTGGTTTCGGGACAGGGGAATTGAATGAGCAGTTCTTC.

This chain joins TRBV5-1 and TRBJ2-5, with 8 bases aligning to TRBD2. J was trimmed by 4 bases and V by 2 bases; bases with no gene match: 16. Germline V gene sequence: CDR1 SGHRS, CDR2 YFSETQ. The CDR3 consists of 18 residues. For the CDR3, the DNA is TGCGCCAGCAGCTTAGGGACATCGGTGACTAGCGCTTTAGAGACCCAGTACTTC. Amino acid sequence: CASSLGTSVTSALETQYF.